The T cell receptor beta chain described here comes from a study of cytomegalovirus exposure and HLA in healthy donors. Germline-derived CDR1 and CDR2 are LGHNA and YNFKEQ. The V and J ends lost 1 base and 1 base respectively, with 12 bases between them. CDR3 length: 16 amino acids. 60 Vbeta and 13 Jbeta primers were used in PCR. Using immunoSEQ multiplex PCR, the repertoire was profiled, and TCRdb retains in-frame clones only, with some absent. The top ten hold 4% to 4.5% of the sample, which has some 120,000 clones, 74% seen once. Notes on this clone: Its matching antigen is unknown.

General study results and limits: Later on, a genetic analysis was performed. It linked a missense variant in DCLRE1C with V- and J-gene trimming of TCR beta.

The receptor was derived from a woman in her 50s in good health and CMV-seropositive. The V and J genes are TRBV4-2 and TRBJ2-3, with D maybe TRBD1 (5 bases). Sequencing was performed on PBMCs. The DNA of the CDR3 is TGTGCCAGCAGCCAAGGGTCAGGGAAGGGCACAGATACGCAGTATTTT. It translates to CASSQGSGKGTDTQYF.